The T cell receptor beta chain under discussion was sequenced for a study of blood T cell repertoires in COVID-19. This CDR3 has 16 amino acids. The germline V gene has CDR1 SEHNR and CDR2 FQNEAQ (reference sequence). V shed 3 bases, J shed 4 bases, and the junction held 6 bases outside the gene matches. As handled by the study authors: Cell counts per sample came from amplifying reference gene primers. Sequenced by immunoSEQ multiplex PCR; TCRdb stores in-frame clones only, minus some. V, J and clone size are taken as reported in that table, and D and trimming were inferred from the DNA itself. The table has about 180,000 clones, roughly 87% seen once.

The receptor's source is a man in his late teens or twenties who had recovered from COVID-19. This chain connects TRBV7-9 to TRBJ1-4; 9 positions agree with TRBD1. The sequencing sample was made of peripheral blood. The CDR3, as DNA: TGTGCCAGCAGCTTTATCGGGACAGGGCTTAATGAAAAACTGTTTTTT. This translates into CASSFIGTGLNEKLFF.